The table lists the clone carrying this TCR beta chain with a few counts. Its antigen is currently unknown. The same CDR3 can be traced to other DNA sequences in this sample. This sample is part of a study of shared clonotypes between healthy human individuals. Sequencing used immunoSEQ multiplex PCR; TCRdb keeps in-frame clones, though not all of them. Among around 2.5 million clones listed, roughly 93% were seen once. Germline V lookup: CDR1 SGHTA, CDR2 FQGNSA. The CDR3 covers 14 residues. V shed 1 base and J shed 1 base, with 7 bases lying between them. The study, taken as a whole, reports: As a rule, naive subsets had a larger estimated richness than memory subsets.

The sequence came from a man between 18 and 35 years old in good health. Some clones in this sample may be carry-over from other donors' samples. The sequenced sample consisted of naive CD4+ T cells from PBMCs. Stated subset: CD45RA+ positively selected. The chain is built from TRBV7-2 and TRBJ1-1; no reliable D call. CDR3 amino acids: CASSLGRENTEAFF. The CDR3 DNA reads as TGTGCCAGCAGCTTAGGGAGAGAGAACACTGAAGCTTTCTTT.